This T cell receptor beta chain is drawn from a study of shared clonotypes between healthy human individuals. Study-wide results and limits: Among non-shared clonotypes, generation probabilities were lower than among those shared by all four donors. The genetic and exposure-history diversity represented was limited by few donors.

Regarding this clone: The antigen is not known.

Healthy and HIV-negative, the adult donors had no recent acute infections or vaccinations. Only Caucasian adults living in Nashville, Tennessee served as donors. Sequenced by immunoSEQ multiplex PCR; TCRdb stores in-frame clones only, minus some. Of about 2.3 million clones in the sample, more than 85% were seen once. V was clipped by 6 bases and J by 6 bases; unmatched bases: 8. The germline gives CDR1 MNHNY, CDR2 SVGAGI (reference sequence). This CDR3 has 15 residues. The TCR was taken from a young man in good health. Some clones in this sample may be carry-over from other donors' samples. The chain is built from TRBV6-6 and TRBJ2-3; 11 bases line up with TRBD2. Sequencing used naive CD4+ T cells from PBMCs. The subset denotes: CD45RA+ positively selected. The CDR3 protein is CASSRLAGTGDTQYF. The DNA for the CDR3 is TGTGCCAGCAGCCGACTAGCGGGGACCGGGGATACGCAGTATTTT.